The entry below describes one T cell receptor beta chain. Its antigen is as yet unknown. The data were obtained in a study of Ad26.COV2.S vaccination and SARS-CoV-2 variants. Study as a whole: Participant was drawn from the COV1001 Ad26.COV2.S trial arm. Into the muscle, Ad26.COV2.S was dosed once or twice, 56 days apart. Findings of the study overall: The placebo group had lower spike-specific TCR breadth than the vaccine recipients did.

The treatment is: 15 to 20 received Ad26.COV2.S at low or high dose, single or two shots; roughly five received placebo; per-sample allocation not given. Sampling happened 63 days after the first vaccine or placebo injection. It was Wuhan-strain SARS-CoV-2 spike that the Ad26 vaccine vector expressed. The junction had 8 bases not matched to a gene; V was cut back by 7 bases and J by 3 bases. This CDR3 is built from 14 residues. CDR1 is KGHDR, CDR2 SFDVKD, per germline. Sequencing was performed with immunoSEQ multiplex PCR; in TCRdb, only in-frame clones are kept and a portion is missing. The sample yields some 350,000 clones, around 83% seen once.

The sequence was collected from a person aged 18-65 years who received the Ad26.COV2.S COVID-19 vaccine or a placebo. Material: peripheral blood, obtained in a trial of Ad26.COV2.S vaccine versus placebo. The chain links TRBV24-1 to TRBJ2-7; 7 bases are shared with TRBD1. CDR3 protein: CATSATGLSYEQYF. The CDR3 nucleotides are TGTGCCACCAGCGCGACAGGGTTGAGCTACGAGCAGTACTTC.